The 4 T cell receptor beta chains below were found in one sample sequenced in a study of T-cell reconstitution after alpha-beta-depleted transplantation in children. It was with unique molecular identifiers that the TCRbeta library was prepared. Via MiXCR, TCRdb re-called the PCR reads, giving one row per CDR3 protein. This table holds 450,000 to 550,000 distinct CDR3 sequences, over 9.5% found once. The material was PBMCs, mostly from graft donor cells, obtained 180 days after TCRalphabeta/CD19-depleted stem cell transplant. The receptors originated from a female patient under 10 years old who had a stem cell transplant for aplastic anemia, so the T cells may come from the graft donor.

This clonotype has more than one count but fewer than ten. The J gene is TRBJ2-2, the V gene TRBV11-2; 12 nucleotides align to TRBD2. CDR3 length: 17 residues. Germline V gene lookup returns CDR1 SGHAT and CDR2 FQNNGV. J gave up 8 bases and V 4 bases, and 11 bases lay outside the gene matches. CDR3 sequence (DNA): TGTGCCAGCAGCTCCCTAGCGGGAGGGCCGATTTTTGGGGAGCTGTTTTTT. Amino acids: CASSSLAGGPIFGELFF.

This clonotype was counted at least ten times. The gene calls are TRBV4-1 and TRBJ2-7; TRBD2 might be the D (6 bases). CDR1 is MGHRA and CDR2 is YSYEKL in the germline V gene. With 3 bases removed from V and 2 bases from J, the gap between germline ends came to 11 bases. The CDR3 totals 14 residues. CDR3 nucleotide sequence: TGCGCCAGCAGCCACGCGGGGTCTACCTACGAGCAGTACGTC. Translating gives CASSHAGSTYEQYV.

This clonotype was seen many times. V is TRBV27 and J is TRBJ2-1; 11 positions match TRBD1. The CDR3 has 14 amino acids. The trim removed 5 bases at V and 7 bases at J, leaving 4 bases unmatched. The germline V gene has CDR1 MNHEY and CDR2 SMNVEV (reference sequence). The CDR3 protein is CASSLGQGGNEQFF. CDR3 DNA: TGTGCCAGCAGTCTGGGACAGGGGGGTAATGAGCAGTTCTTC.

V and J are TRBV9 and TRBJ2-1, with 7 positions matching TRBD1. The germline V gene has CDR1 SGDLS and CDR2 YYNGEE. The CDR3 consists of 14 residues. Trimming cost V 3 bases and J 5 bases; bases outside gene matches: 5. The CDR3 DNA reads TGTGCCAGCAGCGCCGGGACAGTCCACAATGAGCAGTTCTTC. The encoded protein is CASSAGTVHNEQFF.